The 19 T cell receptor beta chains below were found in one sample sequenced in a study of human T cells and chemical hapten exposure. Each CDR3 protein is one row after TCRdb ran MiXCR on the RACE reads. The sample consists of over 70,000 distinct CDR3 sequences, approximately 11% of them appearing once. The time point: patch test 3, about 24 weeks after DPC sensitization. Stated treatment: therapeutic diphenylcyclopropenone sensitization with weekly scalp DPC. Sequenced material: whole blood, taken in connection with sensitization to the hapten diphenylcyclopropenone (DPC). The receptors come from a woman aged 25-40 years with alopecia areata. Some clones in this sample may be carry-over from other donors' samples.

This clonotype has only a few counts. The chain is built from TRBV28 and TRBJ1-1; weak D call: TRBD1 (5 bases). Trimming removed 6 bases at V and 2 bases at J, with 19 bases between. Germline CDR1 MDHEN, CDR2 SYDVKM. The CDR3 consists of 16 residues. The CDR3 DNA reads TGTGCCAGCAGCCCCCAGGCTGGGGCCCCTAACACTGAAGCTTTCTTT. Translating it yields CASSPQAGAPNTEAFF.

Ten or more counts support this clonotype. V is TRBV18 and J is TRBJ1-2; TRBD1 matches at 9 bases. The CDR3 contains 16 residues. Looked up from germline, CDR1 is KGHSH and CDR2 is LQKENI. The V segment lost 3 bases and the J segment 8 bases; nucleotides outside the gene matches: 13. The CDR3 DNA reads TGTGCCAGCTCACCGGCCGGGACAGGGTTTAGTGGCGGCTACACCTTC. Residues: CASSPAGTGFSGGYTF.

Details on this clonotype: Being one base from a much bigger clone, this may be a read error. The V and J genes are TRBV12-3 or TRBV12-4 and TRBJ1-4; D may be TRBD1 (5 bases). This CDR3 has 15 residues. DNA for the CDR3: TGTGCCAGCAGTCGGGGGACGGGATTTAATGTAAAACTGTTTTTT. Translation: CASSRGTGFNVKLFF.

This clonotype was seen a handful of times. The V and J genes are TRBV29-1 and TRBJ1-2; D is undetermined. Germline CDR1 SQVTM, CDR2 ANQGSEA. The V end was cut by 5 bases, the J end by 5 bases, with 9 bases between. This CDR3 spans 11 amino acids. CDR3 region: CSVPTGYGYTF. The CDR3 DNA reads as TGCAGCGTTCCAACGGGGTATGGCTACACCTTC.

This clonotype has a count of ten or more. This chain uses TRBV4-1 with TRBJ2-2, with 7 nucleotides matching TRBD1. Germline loops: CDR1 MGHRA, CDR2 YSYEKL. The ends lost 4 bases at V and 1 base at J; junction bases unmatched: 15. The CDR3 is 19 residues long. Written as DNA, the CDR3 is TGCGCCAGCAGCCCCAAAGGGGCCCAGACAGGGTGGAACACCGGGGAGCTGTTTTTT. Amino acids: CASSPKGAQTGWNTGELFF.

This clonotype came up a few times. V usage is TRBV19 and J usage is TRBJ2-1, with D tentatively TRBD1 (6 bases). Trimming took off 7 bases at V and 4 bases at J, with 14 bases between the two ends. The CDR3 consists of 14 residues. Germline values: CDR1 LNHDA, CDR2 SQIVND (reference sequence). The CDR3: CASIQGRGYNEQFF. The CDR3 DNA reads TGTGCCAGTATACAGGGACGAGGATACAATGAGCAGTTCTTC.

This clonotype was recorded a few times. The chain uses TRBV9 and TRBJ1-2; 10 bases are shared with TRBD1. Unmatched junction bases numbered 2, after V lost 0 bases and J lost 6 bases. CDR1 SGDLS and CDR2 YYNGEE come from the germline V gene. The CDR3 runs to 14 residues. CDR3 residues: CASSVGGQGDGYTF. The CDR3 coding sequence is TGTGCCAGCAGCGTAGGAGGACAGGGGGATGGCTACACCTTC.

This clonotype was counted ten times or more. The rearrangement uses TRBV7-9 and TRBJ1-5; the match to TRBD1 covers 9 bases. Germline V lookup: CDR1 SEHNR, CDR2 FQNEAQ (reference sequence). CDR3 length: 14 residues. Trimming cost V 4 bases and J 2 bases; bases outside gene matches: 0. The CDR3 bases are TGTGCCAGCAGCTGGGACAGGGGCAATCAGCCCCAGCATTTT. Amino acids: CASSWDRGNQPQHF.

The sample holds many counts of this clonotype. This chain joins TRBV7-2 and TRBJ2-1; 13 nucleotides line up with TRBD2. The germline CDR1 and CDR2 sequences are SGHTA and FQGNSA. V dropped 8 bases and J dropped 8; count of bases not matched to a gene: 9. CDR3 length equals 15 residues. The CDR3 spells CASWRGLAGVDEQFF. The CDR3 region has the DNA TGTGCCAGCTGGCGCGGACTAGCGGGAGTGGATGAGCAGTTCTTC.

There are many counts of this clonotype. V is TRBV30 and J is TRBJ1-5, with TRBD1 identical over 9 bases. This CDR3 comprises 14 residues. The junction had 4 bases not matched to a gene; V was cut back by 4 bases and J by 3 bases. The germline CDR1 and CDR2 sequences are GTSNPN and SVGIG (reference sequence). The CDR3: CAWTGTGINQPQHF. CDR3 DNA: TGTGCCTGGACCGGGACAGGGATCAATCAGCCCCAGCATTTT. The full variable domain, in which reference TRBV30 and TRBJ1-5 provide the parts outside the CDR3, is SQTIHQWPATLVQPVGSPLSLECTVEGTSNPNLYWYRQAAGRGLQLLFYSVGIGQISSEVPQNLSASRPQDRQFILSSKKLLLSDSGFYLCAWTGTGINQPQHFGDGTRLSIL.

This clonotype was found many times. The chain carries TRBV6-2 or TRBV6-3 and TRBJ1-5, with D possibly matching TRBD1 (5 bases). Germline CDR1 is MNHEY and CDR2 is SVGEGT. Trimming pared 3 bases from V and 6 bases from J, leaving 12 bases between. The CDR3 runs 14 residues. CDR3 sequence (DNA): TGTGCCAGCAGTTATCAGGGTGAAGCTCAGCCCCAGCATTTT. Its translation: CASSYQGEAQPQHF.

The V gene is TRBV6-2 or TRBV6-3, the J gene TRBJ1-5, with D maybe TRBD1 (5 bases). This CDR3 comprises 13 residues. CDR1 MNHEY and CDR2 SVGEGT come from the germline V gene. The V end lost 7 bases, the J end lost 6 bases, and 13 bases lay between the germline ends. As DNA, the CDR3 is TGTGCCAGCACCCAGTGGGGGTCTCAGCCCCAGCATTTT. Translating it yields CASTQWGSQPQHF.

The chain is built from TRBV29-1 and TRBJ2-2; 7 positions match TRBD1. Germline V gene sequence: CDR1 SQVTM, CDR2 ANQGSEA. J gave up 8 bases and V 4 bases, and 7 bases lay outside the gene matches. CDR3 size: 13 residues. The CDR3 loop reads CSVGRQGQGELFF. In nucleotides, the CDR3 is TGCAGCGTTGGTCGACAGGGCCAAGGGGAGCTGTTTTTT.

There are many counts of this clonotype. V and J are TRBV5-1 and TRBJ2-3; 8 nucleotides line up with TRBD1. Trimming removed 4 bases from V and 0 bases from J; junction bases left unmatched: 4. CDR3 size: 15 residues. Germline CDR1 is SGHRS and CDR2 is YFSETQ. CDR3 sequence: CASSTRQGSTDTQYF. CDR3 bases: TGCGCCAGCAGCACCAGACAGGGGAGCACAGATACGCAGTATTTT.

The CDR3: CASSLGSTGVNGYTF. In nucleotides, the CDR3 is TGCGCCAGCAGCTTGGGATCGACAGGGGTTAATGGCTACACCTTC. The chain carries TRBV5-1 and TRBJ1-2; 8 bases fit TRBD1. V shed 0 bases and J 6 bases; nucleotides not matched to a gene: 7. Germline-derived CDR1 and CDR2 are SGHRS and YFSETQ. This CDR3 is built from 15 residues. Using reference TRBV5-1 and TRBJ1-2 for the parts outside the CDR3, the full variable domain is KAGVTQTPRYLIKTRGQQVTLSCSPISGHRSVSWYQQTPGQGLQFLFEYFSETQRNKGNFPGRFSGRQFSNSRSEMNVSTLELGDSALYLCASSLGSTGVNGYTFGSGTRLTVV.

This chain joins TRBV6-5 and TRBJ2-3; 9 bases agree with TRBD2. CDR1 and CDR2 from the germline V gene are MNHEY and SVGAGI. With V trimmed by 8 bases and J by 4 bases, 10 bases remained unmatched. This CDR3 region has 15 residues. The CDR3 spells CASRQRVAGADTQYF. In DNA, the CDR3 is TGTGCCAGCCGCCAGCGGGTAGCGGGAGCAGATACGCAGTATTTT.

In this sample, this clonotype turned up many times. The chain has TRBV10-2 and TRBJ2-5; unclear D gene. This CDR3 is 12 amino acids long. Germline V gene lookup returns CDR1 WSHSY and CDR2 SAAADI. V lost 3 bases and J lost 8, with 10 bases in between. CDR3 protein: CASSDYRLTQYF. The CDR3 DNA reads as TGCGCCAGCAGTGATTATCGGTTAACCCAGTACTTC.

The J gene is TRBJ1-5, the V gene TRBV28; weak D call: TRBD1 (6 bases). Germline CDR1 is MDHEN and CDR2 is SYDVKM. Trimming removed 3 bases from V and 4 bases from J, with 10 bases in between. This CDR3 spans 14 amino acids. CDR3 sequence (DNA): TGTGCCAGCAGTTTTACGCAGGGGAATCAGCCCCAGCATTTT. Encoded protein: CASSFTQGNQPQHF.

The J gene is TRBJ1-2, the V gene TRBV20-1, with D possibly TRBD1 on 5 matching bases. V lost 1 base to trimming and J lost 5 bases, with 17 bases between them. Germline V gene lookup returns CDR1 DFQATT and CDR2 SNEGSKA (reference sequence). CDR3 length: 15 residues. CDR3 coding DNA: TGCAGTGCTAGAGGGGGACGGGGTCGAGTTTATGGCTACACCTTC. It yields the protein CSARGGRGRVYGYTF.